The 26 T cell receptor beta chains reported below all come from one sample, sequenced in a study of T cells in Graves' hyperthyroidism and ophthalmopathy. The TCR beta CDR3 regions underwent amplification using RNA transcripts as the source. TCR CDR3 regions were first amplified by RT-PCR with HTBI primers. TCRdb reprocessed the multiplex PCR reads via MiXCR and lists one record per CDR3 protein. The sample shows about 640,000 distinct CDR3 sequences, around 13% of them seen only once. Sequencing input: blood. These receptors originate from a woman between 50 and 59 years old with Graves' ophthalmopathy.

This clonotype was observed many times. J is TRBJ1-1 and V is TRBV5-1; a possible D gene is TRBD1 (5 bases). In germline, CDR1 is SGHRS, CDR2 YFSETQ. There are 13 residues in the CDR3. The V and J ends lost 2 bases and 4 bases respectively, with 9 bases between them. The CDR3 is CASSLEQVTEAFF. In DNA, the CDR3 is TGCGCCAGCAGCTTAGAACAGGTCACTGAAGCTTTCTTT.

This clonotype was seen repeatedly, ten times or more. The chain employs TRBV12-3 or TRBV12-4 and TRBJ2-7; 8 positions agree with TRBD1. The CDR3 contains 16 residues. The V segment lost 6 bases and the J segment 0 bases; nucleotides outside the gene matches: 10. CDR3 DNA sequence: TGTGCCAGCAGAACATCAGGGGGCGACCTCTCCTACGAGCAGTACTTC. This encodes CASRTSGGDLSYEQYF.

The chain has TRBV15 and TRBJ1-2; D might be TRBD1 (5 bases). The germline V gene encodes CDR1 LNHNV and CDR2 YYDKDF (reference sequence). Trimming pared 6 bases from V and 2 bases from J, leaving 16 bases between. The CDR3 length is 15 residues. CDR3 DNA sequence: TGTGCCACCAGGGGGGGAACAGGCCTCAACTATGGCTACACCTTC. Its protein product is CATRGGTGLNYGYTF.

This clonotype was seen ten or more times. V is TRBV7-2 and J is TRBJ2-5, with D possibly TRBD1 on 6 matching bases. Per germline, CDR1 SGHTA and CDR2 FQGNSA. The CDR3 loop spans 14 amino acids. V was cut by 8 bases and J by 6 bases, with 19 bases left in between. CDR3 sequence: CASGGRAKAKTQYF. For the CDR3, the DNA is TGTGCCAGCGGGGGCCGGGCCAAAGCCAAGACCCAGTACTTC. The full variable domain, completed using reference TRBV7-2 and TRBJ2-5, is GAGVSQSPSNKVTEKGKDVELRCDPISGHTALYWYRQSLGQGLEFLIYFQGNSAPDKSGLPSDRFSAERTGGSVSTLTIQRTQQEDSAVYLCASGGRAKAKTQYFGPGTRLLVL.

This clonotype was found many times. J is TRBJ2-6 and V is TRBV7-2; D unclear. The CDR3 covers 15 residues. V lost 5 bases, J lost 2 bases, and 10 bases lay in between. Germline lookup yields CDR1 SGHTA and CDR2 FQGNSA. The CDR3 DNA reads as TGTGCCAGCAGCATAAATAATGCTGGGGCCAACGTCCTGACTTTC. Its translation is CASSINNAGANVLTF.

The chain has TRBV19 and TRBJ1-2, with 9 bases lining up with TRBD1. V was pared by 6 bases and J by 10 bases, with 12 bases of the junction left unmatched. This CDR3 contains 14 residues. Germline CDR1 is LNHDA and CDR2 is SQIVND (reference sequence). The CDR3 sequence is CASSPWTGVRDYTF. The DNA for the CDR3 is TGTGCCAGTAGCCCTTGGACAGGGGTTAGAGACTACACCTTC.

At least ten counts were recorded for this clonotype. V and J are TRBV3-1 and TRBJ2-1, with 12 bases fitting TRBD1. There are 17 residues in the CDR3. J lost 8 bases, V lost 2 bases, and 10 bases had no gene match. Germline V gene lookup returns CDR1 LGHDT and CDR2 YNNKEL (reference sequence). The CDR3 is CASSQFLPGQGADEQFF. For the CDR3, the DNA is TGTGCCAGCAGCCAATTCCTTCCGGGACAGGGGGCCGATGAGCAGTTCTTC.

Ten or more counts support this clonotype. The gene calls are TRBV29-1 and TRBJ1-3; 8 bases match TRBD1. The J segment lost 3 bases and the V segment lost 4 bases, leaving 5 bases of the junction unmatched. This CDR3 is built from 14 residues. Looked up from germline, CDR1 is SQVTM and CDR2 is ANQGSEA. The CDR3 DNA reads as TGCAGCGTTGCCACAGGGGGTAGTGGAAACACCATATATTTT. This codes for CSVATGGSGNTIYF.

This clonotype came up many times. This rearrangement joins TRBV2 to TRBJ1-1; D not resolved. Germline V gene sequence: CDR1 SNHLY, CDR2 FYNNEI. V lost 4 bases, J lost 1 base, and 16 bases lay in between. CDR3 size: 16 residues. Here the CDR3 reads CASSGAVEGRNTEAFF. DNA for the CDR3: TGTGCCAGCAGTGGGGCGGTGGAGGGTAGGAACACTGAAGCTTTCTTT.

This clonotype was recorded a few times. The chain is built from TRBV15 and TRBJ2-2; D might be TRBD1 (6 bases). This CDR3 has 16 residues. Trimming shortened V by 0 bases and J by 1 base, and 9 bases separated the two germline ends. CDR1 and CDR2 (germline): LNHNV, YYDKDF (reference sequence). The CDR3: CATSRDTGKNTGELFF. The CDR3 DNA is TGTGCCACCAGCAGAGATACAGGGAAGAACACCGGGGAGCTGTTTTTT.

This clonotype occurred many times. The chain recombines TRBV11-2 with TRBJ2-5, with a tentative D call TRBD2 (6 bases). There are 15 residues in the CDR3. V gave up 2 bases and J gave up 5 bases, with 15 bases separating them. Germline CDR1 reads SGHAT; CDR2 reads FQNNGV. The CDR3 loop reads CASSLRDLGRETQYF. CDR3 nucleotide sequence: TGTGCCAGCAGCTTAAGGGACTTAGGGCGGGAGACCCAGTACTTC.

This clonotype has a count of ten or more. The chain recombines TRBV7-9 with TRBJ2-7, with TRBD2 matching 8 bases. The CDR3 is 16 residues long. V was pared by 4 bases and J by 5 bases, with 13 bases of the junction left unmatched. The germline V gene has CDR1 SEHNR and CDR2 FQNEAQ (reference sequence). CDR3 region: CASSSLRLANIDEQYF. The CDR3 DNA is TGTGCCAGCAGCTCCCTCCGACTAGCGAATATAGACGAGCAGTACTTC.

This clonotype was seen a handful of times. The chain couples TRBV6-1 to TRBJ1-1; 9 nucleotides align to TRBD1. V gave up 8 bases and J gave up 1 base; unmatched junction bases: 5. CDR3 length: 14 amino acids. Per germline, CDR1 MNHNS and CDR2 SASEGT. CDR3 in amino acids: CASRGGQGNTEAFF. In DNA form, the CDR3 reads TGTGCCAGCCGCGGGGGACAGGGGAACACTGAAGCTTTCTTT.

This clonotype was counted at least ten times. The chain has TRBV4-3 and TRBJ1-2, with D unclear. Looked up from germline, CDR1 is LGHNA and CDR2 is YSLEER. This CDR3 region has 13 residues. V was cut by 2 bases and J by 4 bases, with 8 bases left in between. DNA of the CDR3: TGCGCCAGCAGCCAAAGAAACAGCTATGGCTACACCTTC. Its protein product is CASSQRNSYGYTF.

The table lists this clonotype with many counts. V gene TRBV7-3 combines with J gene TRBJ2-3; 13 bases map to TRBD2. The CDR3 covers 18 residues. The V segment lost 1 base and the J segment 4 bases; nucleotides outside the gene matches: 8. CDR1 and CDR2 from the germline V gene are SGHTA and FQGTGA. The CDR3 nucleotides read TGTGCCAGCAGCTTAAAAGGTCCAGGACTAGCGGGAGCAGATACGCAGTATTTT. It is translated as CASSLKGPGLAGADTQYF. Filled out from reference TRBV7-3 and TRBJ2-3, the complete variable domain reads GAGVSQTPSNKVTEKGKYVELRCDPISGHTALYWYRQSLGQGPEFLIYFQGTGAADDSGLPNDRFFAVRPEGSVSTLKIQRTERGDSAVYLCASSLKGPGLAGADTQYFGPGTRLTVL.

This clonotype was picked up a small number of times. The chain uses TRBV6-1 and TRBJ2-5, with 16 bases fitting TRBD2. Trimming removed 6 bases from V and 4 bases from J; junction bases left unmatched: 8. The CDR3 covers 17 residues. Germline values: CDR1 MNHNS, CDR2 SASEGT. CDR3 sequence (DNA): TGTGCCAGCAGACCCGGGACTAGCGGGAGGGCCTCAGAGACCCAGTACTTC. The encoded protein is CASRPGTSGRASETQYF.

This clonotype was seen ten or more times. The chain is built from TRBV28 and TRBJ2-7; the D is unclear. The CDR3 loop spans 12 amino acids. Trimming left V 6 bases short and J 8 bases short, with 14 bases between. Germline V gene lookup returns CDR1 MDHEN and CDR2 SYDVKM. The CDR3 reads CASRDRFAKQYF. CDR3 coding DNA: TGTGCCAGCAGGGACCGGTTCGCGAAGCAGTACTTC.

This clonotype was observed a handful of times. This chain joins TRBV19 and TRBJ2-1; 9 positions match TRBD2. V dropped 4 bases and J dropped 0; count of bases not matched to a gene: 22. CDR1 LNHDA and CDR2 SQIVND come from the germline V gene (reference sequence). This CDR3 spans 22 amino acids. In DNA form, the CDR3 reads TGTGCCAGTAGTAGAGGACCAGGGTTTAGCGGGAGCCCCACGAGCTCCTACAATGAGCAGTTCTTC. Translated, it gives CASSRGPGFSGSPTSSYNEQFF.

The rearrangement links TRBV28 to TRBJ1-1; 7 bases line up with TRBD1. With 6 bases clipped from V and 4 bases from J, the junction kept 8 bases outside the gene matches. The CDR3 runs 14 residues. Germline CDR1 and CDR2: MDHEN and SYDVKM. The CDR3 loop is CASSRDREGTEAFF. In DNA form, the CDR3 reads TGTGCCAGCAGCCGCGACAGGGAGGGCACTGAAGCTTTCTTT.

This clonotype was detected only a few times. This rearrangement joins TRBV7-2 to TRBJ2-3, with a possible D match to TRBD2 (6 bases). Trimming stripped 7 bases from V and 0 bases from J, with 26 bases between. CDR3 length: 19 amino acids. Germline assignment: CDR1 SGHTA and CDR2 FQGNSA. The CDR3 DNA is TGTGCCAGCACCAACAGGAGGGCGGGACGGGCTCGGAGCACAGATACGCAGTATTTT. Translation: CASTNRRAGRARSTDTQYF.

The genes are TRBV24-1 and TRBJ2-2; TRBD1 matches at 8 bases. Germline assignment: CDR1 KGHDR and CDR2 SFDVKD. V shed 9 bases and J 4 bases; nucleotides not matched to a gene: 6. The CDR3 contains 14 residues. The CDR3 nucleotides are TGTGCCACCGAAAGGACAGGGACCACCGGGGAGCTGTTTTTT. Translation gives CATERTGTTGELFF.

This clonotype was detected ten times or more. The chain has TRBV12-3 or TRBV12-4 and TRBJ2-1; TRBD1 matches 10 bases. The CDR3 contains 19 residues. Losses at the gene ends were 2 bases for V and 3 bases for J; bases not matched to a gene: 13. The CDR3 bases are TGTGCCAGCAGTTTATGGACAGGGGGAGTCTCTTCTATCTACAATGAGCAGTTCTTC. This codes for CASSLWTGGVSSIYNEQFF.

This clonotype was observed many times. The genes are TRBV28 and TRBJ1-5, with 7 nucleotides matching TRBD1. Germline V gene data show CDR1 as MDHEN and CDR2 as SYDVKM. The J segment lost 3 bases and the V segment lost 6 bases, leaving 5 bases of the junction unmatched. CDR3 length: 14 residues. CDR3: CASSLTGNNQPQHF. CDR3 DNA: TGTGCCAGCAGCCTGACAGGGAACAATCAGCCCCAGCATTTT.

This clonotype came up many times. Here the CDR3 reads CASSDLGSSNEKLFF. CDR3 sequence (DNA): TGTGCCAGCAGTGACCTTGGTTCATCTAATGAAAAACTGTTTTTT. This chain uses TRBV12-3 or TRBV12-4 with TRBJ1-4; no firm D call. The CDR3 sequence is 15 residues long. Trimming pared 5 bases from V and 3 bases from J, leaving 13 bases between.

The chain recombines TRBV6-2 or TRBV6-3 with TRBJ2-5, with D maybe TRBD2 (6 bases). The CDR3 totals 14 residues. The germline CDR1 and CDR2 sequences are MNHEY and SVGEGT. Trimming removed 8 bases from V and 10 bases from J, with 23 bases in between. The CDR3 sequence is CASGRQLGGEGQYF. CDR3 DNA sequence: TGTGCCAGCGGCCGACAGTTGGGGGGAGAAGGCCAGTACTTC.

This clonotype was observed a few times. The rearrangement uses TRBV7-2 and TRBJ2-7; maybe TRBD2 (6 bases). Trimming cost V 5 bases and J 6 bases, with 17 bases left between them. The CDR3 spans 14 residues. The germline CDR1 and CDR2 sequences are SGHTA and FQGNSA. CDR3: CASSLGGGPSEQYF. DNA for the CDR3: TGTGCCAGCAGCCTGGGGGGAGGCCCGTCCGAGCAGTACTTC.